The sequence of this TCR beta chain was determined in a study of blood T cell repertoires in COVID-19. Study at large: COVID-19 samples collected from the United States, Italy and Spain covered acute and convalescent phases. Sources were T cells, B-cell-depleted T cells, or PBMCs; the material itself was cDNA or gDNA.

The trim removed 5 bases at V and 0 bases at J, leaving 9 bases unmatched. The CDR3 runs to 17 residues. Germline V lookup: CDR1 SGHRS, CDR2 YFSETQ. This table comes from immunoSEQ multiplex PCR, and its TCRdb copy is limited to in-frame clones, with some not included. Of around 40,000 clones in the sample, approximately 85% were seen once. The sequence was obtained from a human donor in a cohort sampled during active COVID-19. The sample comprised peripheral blood. The rearrangement joins TRBV5-1 to TRBJ2-2; 8 positions agree with TRBD1. DNA for the CDR3: TGCGCCAGCAGGGTGGACAGGGTCGGATCGAACACCGGGGAGCTGTTTTTT. Its protein is CASRVDRVGSNTGELFF.